Listed below are T cell receptor beta chains from one sample, sequenced in a study of neurological immune-mediated disorders. MiXCR, applied by TCRdb to the 5' RACE reads, yields one record per CDR3 protein. This repertoire shows 50,000 to 70,000 distinct CDR3 sequences, about 2.5% found once; its top ten account for about 3%. Sample: PBMCs. Receptors were obtained from a man in his forties or fifties with multiple sclerosis. Both conserved end residues are part of each CDR3. The order of the fields is clone size, J gene, V gene, D gene, CDR3 protein, CDR3 DNA. D genes are given only for firm matches. Not all rows give a size; the values are once, few, many and, for expanded clones, a class.

abundance: many; j_gene: TRBJ1-2; v_gene: TRBV7-2; d_gene: .; CDR3aa: CASSLVDGTNYGYTF; CDR3nt: TGTGCCAGCAGCTTAGTCGATGGGACTAACTATGGCTACACCTTC
abundance: many; j_gene: TRBJ2-7; v_gene: TRBV4-3; d_gene: .; CDR3aa: CASSQGWALGEQYF; CDR3nt: TGCGCCAGCAGTCAGGGGTGGGCCCTTGGGGAGCAGTACTTC
abundance: many; j_gene: TRBJ1-2; v_gene: TRBV29-1; d_gene: .; CDR3aa: CSANRDGVWGYTF; CDR3nt: TGCAGCGCCAATCGGGACGGTGTTTGGGGCTACACCTTC
abundance: many; j_gene: TRBJ2-5; v_gene: TRBV28; d_gene: TRBD1; CDR3aa: CASSLGTGGWETQYF; CDR3nt: TGTGCCAGCAGTCTCGGGACAGGGGGATGGGAGACCCAGTACTTC
abundance: many; j_gene: TRBJ2-3; v_gene: TRBV18; d_gene: TRBD2; CDR3aa: CANSPTRGGGTDTQYF; CDR3nt: TGTGCCAACTCCCCCACACGGGGGGGCGGCACAGATACGCAGTATTTT
abundance: many; j_gene: TRBJ2-1; v_gene: TRBV20-1; d_gene: TRBD2; CDR3aa: CSALPERGGNSYNEQFF; CDR3nt: TGCAGTGCTTTACCGGAGCGGGGGGGAAACTCCTACAATGAGCAGTTCTTC
abundance: many; j_gene: TRBJ2-5; v_gene: TRBV20-1; d_gene: TRBD1; CDR3aa: CSAMDRSETQYF; CDR3nt: TGCAGTGCGATGGACAGGTCGGAGACCCAGTACTTC
abundance: many; j_gene: TRBJ1-5; v_gene: TRBV25-1; d_gene: .; CDR3aa: CASSDNGRDQPQHF; CDR3nt: TGTGCCAGCAGTGATAACGGACGGGATCAGCCCCAGCATTTT
abundance: many; j_gene: TRBJ1-1; v_gene: TRBV7-9; d_gene: .; CDR3aa: CASSFWDTNTEAFF; CDR3nt: TGTGCCAGCAGCTTTTGGGACACGAACACTGAAGCTTTCTTT
abundance: many; j_gene: TRBJ2-3; v_gene: TRBV7-8; d_gene: TRBD2; CDR3aa: CASSLVSRSLRTSGADTQYF; CDR3nt: TGTGCCAGCAGCTTAGTCTCGAGGTCTCTAAGGACTAGCGGGGCGGATACGCAGTATTTT
abundance: many; j_gene: TRBJ2-1; v_gene: TRBV7-2; d_gene: .; CDR3aa: CASSAHGGAYNEQFF; CDR3nt: TGTGCCAGCAGCGCCCACGGGGGCGCCTACAATGAGCAGTTCTTC
abundance: many; j_gene: TRBJ1-6; v_gene: TRBV6-6; d_gene: TRBD1; CDR3aa: CASSYEQGGTAPLHF; CDR3nt: TGTGCCAGCAGTTACGAACAGGGGGGTACTGCACCCCTCCACTTT
abundance: many; j_gene: TRBJ1-4; v_gene: TRBV2; d_gene: .; CDR3aa: CASRRGAGNEKLFF; CDR3nt: TGTGCCAGCAGGCGGGGGGCAGGAAATGAAAAACTGTTTTTT
abundance: .; j_gene: TRBJ2-7; v_gene: TRBV20-1; d_gene: TRBD1; CDR3aa: CSANGQGTGPYEQYF; CDR3nt: TGCAGTGCCAACGGACAGGGAACAGGGCCCTACGAGCAGTACTTC
abundance: medium-sized; j_gene: TRBJ1-5; v_gene: TRBV4-1; d_gene: TRBD1; CDR3aa: CASSQVQGAWGNQPQHF; CDR3nt: TGCGCCAGCAGCCAGGTACAGGGGGCCTGGGGCAATCAGCCCCAGCATTTT
abundance: many; j_gene: TRBJ1-2; v_gene: TRBV12-3/TRBV12-4; d_gene: .; CDR3aa: CASSLRVTYGYTF; CDR3nt: TGTGCCAGCAGTTTAAGGGTCACCTATGGCTACACCTTC
abundance: many; j_gene: TRBJ1-5; v_gene: TRBV6-5; d_gene: .; CDR3aa: CASSYDRNQPQHF; CDR3nt: TGTGCCAGCAGTTACGACCGCAATCAGCCCCAGCATTTT